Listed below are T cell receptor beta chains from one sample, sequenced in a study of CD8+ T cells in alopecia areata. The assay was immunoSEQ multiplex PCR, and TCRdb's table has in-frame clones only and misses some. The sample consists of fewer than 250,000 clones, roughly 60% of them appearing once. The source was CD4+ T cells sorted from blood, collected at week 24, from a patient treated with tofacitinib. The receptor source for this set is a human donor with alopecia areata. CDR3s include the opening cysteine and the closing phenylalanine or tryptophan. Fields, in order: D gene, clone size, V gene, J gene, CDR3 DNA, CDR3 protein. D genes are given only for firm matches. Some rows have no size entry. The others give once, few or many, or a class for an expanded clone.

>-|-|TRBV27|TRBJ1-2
TGTGCCAGCAAGGTACAGGCGGAAAGTAACTATGGCTACACCTTC
CASKVQAESNYGYTF
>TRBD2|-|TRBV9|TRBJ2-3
TGTGCCAGCAGCGTAGGGGTAGCGGGGGCCACAGATACGCAGTATTTT
CASSVGVAGATDTQYF
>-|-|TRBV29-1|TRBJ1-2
TGCAGCGTTGGGGAAGGCTATGGCTACACCTTC
CSVGEGYGYTF
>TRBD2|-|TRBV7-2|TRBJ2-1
TGTGCCAGCAGCTTAGGGGGACTAGCATCGGATGAGCAGTTCTTC
CASSLGGLASDEQFF
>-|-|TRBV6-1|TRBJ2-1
TGTGCCAGCAATAGGCCTTACAATGAGCAGTTCTTC
CASNRPYNEQFF
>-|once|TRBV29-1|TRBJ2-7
TGCAGCGTTGAAGAATCTGCTTCCTACGAGCAGTACTTC
CSVEESASYEQYF
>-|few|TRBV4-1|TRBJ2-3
TGCGCCAGCAGCCAAGAGTGGACTCCCTTATCCACAGATACGCAGTATTTT
CASSQEWTPLSTDTQYF
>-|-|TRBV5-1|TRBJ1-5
TGCGCCAGCAGCCCTGGTGGGTCAGGGAATTTATATCTGCATTTT
CASSPGGSGNLYLHF
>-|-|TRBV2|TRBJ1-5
TGTGCCAGCAGTGAGAGTCGGGCGGCTCAGCCCCAGCATTTT
CASSESRAAQPQHF
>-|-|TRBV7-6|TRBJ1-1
TGTGCCAGCAGCGGCAGGGTCGGGACTGAAGCTTTCTTT
CASSGRVGTEAFF
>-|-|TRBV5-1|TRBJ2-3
TGCGCCAGCAGCAGCCCAGGGACAGATACGCAGTATTTT
CASSSPGTDTQYF
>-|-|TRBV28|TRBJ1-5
TGTGCCAGCAGTTTACAGGGCGATAATCAGCCCCAGCATTTT
CASSLQGDNQPQHF
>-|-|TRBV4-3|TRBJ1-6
TGCGCCAGCAGCCAAGAGTACAGGGAGGATTCACCCCTCCACTTT
CASSQEYREDSPLHF
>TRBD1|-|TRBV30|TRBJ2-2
TGTGCCTGGGGGACAGCCCCAGTTCGTGGGGAGCTGTTTTTT
CAWGTAPVRGELFF
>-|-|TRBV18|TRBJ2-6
TGTGCCAGCTCAGTGTCTGGGGCCAACGTCCTGACTTTC
CASSVSGANVLTF
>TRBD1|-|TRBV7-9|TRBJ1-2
TGTGCCAGCAGCAATACAGGGGGGCTTGGCTACACCTTC
CASSNTGGLGYTF
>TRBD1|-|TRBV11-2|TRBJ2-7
TGTGCCACCTCGACGACAGGGGGTTACGAGCAGTACTTC
CATSTTGGYEQYF
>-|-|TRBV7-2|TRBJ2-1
TGTGCCAGCAGCTTGGGCAGGGTATACAATGAGCAGTTCTTC
CASSLGRVYNEQFF
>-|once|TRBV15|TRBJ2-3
TGTGCCACCAGCAGAGATTTGGGCACAGATACGCAGTATTTT
CATSRDLGTDTQYF
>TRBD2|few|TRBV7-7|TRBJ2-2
TGTGCCAGCAGCTACAGCGGGGCGAACACCGGGGAGCTGTTTTTT
CASSYSGANTGELFF
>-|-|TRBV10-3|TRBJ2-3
TGTGCCGCCCGGGGGGCTAGCACAGATACGCAGTATTTT
CAARGASTDTQYF
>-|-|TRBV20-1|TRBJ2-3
TGCAGTGCTATGGGCGCGGATACGCAGTATTTT
CSAMGADTQYF
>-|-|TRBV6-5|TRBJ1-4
TGTGCCAGCAGTTTGCTGGGCGCCGGCGGGGAAAAACTGTTTTTT
CASSLLGAGGEKLFF
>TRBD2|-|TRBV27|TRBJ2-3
TGTGCCAGCAGACCATCGGCCCTAGCGGGGACAGATACGCAGTATTTT
CASRPSALAGTDTQYF
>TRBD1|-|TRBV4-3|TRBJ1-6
TGCGCCAGCAGCCAGGTCAGGGGGCGAGTGTCACCCCTCCACTTT
CASSQVRGRVSPLHF
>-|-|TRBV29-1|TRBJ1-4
TGCAGCGCCCAGCGAGGCAATGAAAAACTGTTTTTT
CSAQRGNEKLFF
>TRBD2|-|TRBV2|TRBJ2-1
TGTGCCAGCAATGGACTAGCGGGGAGCTCCTACAATGAGCAGTTCTTC
CASNGLAGSSYNEQFF
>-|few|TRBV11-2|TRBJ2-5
TGTGCCAGCAGCTTAGATCTGGGGAAAGAGACCCAGTACTTC
CASSLDLGKETQYF
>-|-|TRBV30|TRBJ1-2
TGTGCCTGGAGTGTACAGGGAATTGGCTACACCTTC
CAWSVQGIGYTF
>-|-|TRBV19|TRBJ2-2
TGTGCCAGTAGTATCTATGCGGGGAACACCGGGGAGCTGTTTTTT
CASSIYAGNTGELFF
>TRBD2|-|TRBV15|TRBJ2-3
TGTGCCACCAGCAGAGATATGACTAGCGGGTTCACAGATACGCAGTATTTT
CATSRDMTSGFTDTQYF
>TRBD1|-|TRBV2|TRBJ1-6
TGTGCCAGCAGTCCGGGACAGGGGGGACTGCCCCTCCACTTT
CASSPGQGGLPLHF
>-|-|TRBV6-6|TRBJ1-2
TGTGCCAGCAGTACAAGTGACCGCCGCTACACCTTC
CASSTSDRRYTF
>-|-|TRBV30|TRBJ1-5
TGTGCCTGGAGTGGCGGGACAAATCAGCCCCAGCATTTT
CAWSGGTNQPQHF
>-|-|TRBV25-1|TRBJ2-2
TGTGCCAGCAGTGTCCAGCGGAGGAACACCGGGGAGCTGTTTTTT
CASSVQRRNTGELFF
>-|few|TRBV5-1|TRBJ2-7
TGCGCCAGCTGCCACGGCGCGACCTCCTACGAGCAGTACTTC
CASCHGATSYEQYF
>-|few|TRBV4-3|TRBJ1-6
TGCGCCAGCAGCCAAGGGTCAGGTTATAATTCACCCCTCCACTTT
CASSQGSGYNSPLHF
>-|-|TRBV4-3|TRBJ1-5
TGCGCCAGCAGCCAAGATGTGGGGAGTGTCAATCAGCCCCAGCATTTT
CASSQDVGSVNQPQHF
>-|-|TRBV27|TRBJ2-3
TGTGCCAGCAGTTCACAGTATGGTACGCAGTATTTT
CASSSQYGTQYF
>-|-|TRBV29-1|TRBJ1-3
TGCAGCGCTGCGCAGAACCCTGGAAACACCATATATTTT
CSAAQNPGNTIYF
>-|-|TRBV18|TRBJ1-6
TGTGCCAGCTCACTGGACAGACACGGGTCACCCCTCCACTTT
CASSLDRHGSPLHF
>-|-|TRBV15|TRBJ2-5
TGTGCCACCAGCCCGACCGGGACTGCAGAGACCCAGTACTTC
CATSPTGTAETQYF
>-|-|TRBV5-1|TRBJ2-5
TGCGCCAGCAGCGAAGTGTGGGGGCAGACCCAGTACTTC
CASSEVWGQTQYF
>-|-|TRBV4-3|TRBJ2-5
TGCGCCAGCAGCCAAGACAGGGATAAAGAGACCCAGTACTTC
CASSQDRDKETQYF
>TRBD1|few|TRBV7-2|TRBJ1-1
TGTGCCAGCAGCCGATCGACAGGGCTAAGTGCTTTCTTT
CASSRSTGLSAFF
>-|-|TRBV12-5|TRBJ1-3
TGTGCTAGTGGTCCGGACGGGAGCTCTGGAAACACCATATATTTT
CASGPDGSSGNTIYF
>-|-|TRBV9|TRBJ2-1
TGTGCCAGCAGCGTAAACAATGAGCAGTTCTTC
CASSVNNEQFF
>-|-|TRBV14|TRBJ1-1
TGTGCCAGCAGCCAACTCTTACACACTGAAGCTTTCTTT
CASSQLLHTEAFF
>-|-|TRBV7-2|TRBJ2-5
TGTGCCAGCAGCTTAGGCATCCGGGGGAAGGAGACCCAGTACTTC
CASSLGIRGKETQYF
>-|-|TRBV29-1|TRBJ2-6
TGCAGCGTTGAAGGTGCTGGGGCCAACGTCCTGACTTTC
CSVEGAGANVLTF
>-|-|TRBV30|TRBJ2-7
TGTGCCTGGAGTGAAGGGTCCCTCAGCTCCTACGAGCAGTACTTC
CAWSEGSLSSYEQYF
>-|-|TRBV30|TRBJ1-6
TGTGCCTGGAGTGCGGACCTCTATAATTCACCCCTCCACTTT
CAWSADLYNSPLHF
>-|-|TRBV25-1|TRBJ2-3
TGTGCCAGCGAACAGGATAATAGGGGGTACACAGATACGCAGTATTTT
CASEQDNRGYTDTQYF